This T cell receptor (beta chain) was identified in a study of tissue T cells after allogeneic stem cell transplantation (dated 2022 in TCRdb). Background for the entire study: For tissues with multiple samples, a pathologist reviewed H&E sections and gave sequencing priority to samples with histologically apparent lymphocytes. The study profiled TCR beta repertoires in many tissues obtained from research autopsies of patients with and without GVHD, and also in mouse models of GVHD. The human arm was a prospective observational study without blinding or randomization. Summary of the overall study and its limitations: The patient cohort was small and clinically heterogeneous, and sampling depth was acknowledged as a limitation. The study did not determine which tissue TCRs were alloreactive or antigen-specific, and some clones might have been persisting host cells. In both patients and mice, T cells from blood and spleen covered only a limited part of the TCR repertoire found in tissues. Only a few T cell clones appeared in more than one patient, yet motif-based clustering showed tissue-specific repertoire signatures that were shared between patients. No blood samples were available from the non-GVHD comparator patients. Within patients, how anatomically similar tissues were was a major factor shaping TCR repertoire composition, regardless of disease or transplant status.

This clone was seen only a few times. The target of this receptor is not known. A junction boundary mismatches the germline segment, possibly from a read error. Library creation used the immunoSEQ multiplex PCR assay. Adaptive Biotechnologies performed the TCRbeta CDR3 sequencing at survey depth and reported CDR3 sequences, V/J genes, productive frequency and template counts. Amplification of TCR beta CDR3 regions started from genomic DNA instead of RNA. The published analysis was carried out like this. Jensen-Shannon divergence was used to quantify pairwise repertoire overlap between tissues, with a value of 1 meaning complete divergence and a value of 0 meaning identical repertoires. Tissues were clustered by single-linkage agglomerative hierarchical clustering of pairwise JSD values and displayed as dendrograms. GLIPH2 was run on all patient samples with simulation_depth 1000, kmer_min_depth 3, cdr3_length_cutoff 8, keeping groups with more than two unique CDR3s. A standardized tissue-overlap score extrapolated Jaccard GLIPH-group overlap across patients to a standard repertoire size of 1000 clones. Linear mixed-effect models, with tissue included as a fixed effect and individual included as a random effect, were used to assess associations of diversity with clinical or experimental variables. The table comes from immuneACCESS by way of TCRdb, which keeps in-frame sequences with V and J called. Part of the clones is missing from these tables; in studies checked, under half for an unresolved V gene and the rest for unknown reasons. For V, J and clone size, that table is used; D and trimming come from the DNA. This sample lists 4,500 to 7,500 clones; roughly 62% were detected once. The ten most abundant clones make up 21% of the sample.

What this sample's time point label stands for: human tissue collected at research (rapid) autopsy. Three non-HCT comparator patients who had other cancers, at least five GI tract samples, and no known GI disease at death were chosen retrospectively. Autopsy tissues included GI sites from esophagus to rectum, liver, skin and lymphoid organs including spleen, after a median post-mortem interval of approximately nine hours. Each autopsy specimen was cut in two, with one portion flash-frozen in liquid nitrogen and the remainder formalin-fixed, and the outer muscle layers of GI specimens were removed. To extract genomic DNA from frozen tissues, either the Mag-Bind Blood & Tissue DNA HDQ 96 Kit on a Chemagic 360 or the DNeasy Blood & Tissue Kit was used. Because of concern about red blood cell contamination, extracted DNA underwent additional purification with the Genomic DNA Clean & Concentrator-25 kit.

Reading the germline V gene (reference sequence) gives CDR1 SSHAT and CDR2 FNYEAQ. The CDR3 runs 15 residues from the cysteine to the phenylalanine. The sequence is cut down to CDR3 DNA, 45 bases in frame from base 1. The sequencing here drew on tissue from the jejunum, taken at autopsy. Here the chain combines TRBV7-7 and TRBJ2-1; TRBD2 aligns with 9 central bases. The sequence came from a male donor aged 60 or older with lung cancer. DNA sequence: TGTGCTAGCAGCTCCCTAGCGGGACCTGGGAGTGAGCAGTTCTTC. It translates to CASSSLAGPGSEQFF.